A selection of T cell receptor beta chains follows, all from one sample in a study of blood T cell repertoires in COVID-19. Sequencing used immunoSEQ multiplex PCR; TCRdb keeps in-frame clones, though not all of them. The table lists approximately 470,000 clones, 87% of them singletons. Material: PBMCs or T cells enriched from blood (not recorded which). The source is a woman between 18 and 29 years old who had recovered from COVID-19. Both conserved end residues are part of each CDR3. D genes are given only for firm matches. Clone size appears in some rows only: once, few, many, or a class for an expanded clone.

d_call: -
j_call: TRBJ1-4
clone_size: -
v_call: TRBV28
cdr3_nt: TGTGCCAGCAGTCCTGGAGGGCAGCCTAATGAAAAACTGTTTTTT
cdr3_aa: CASSPGGQPNEKLFF

d_call: TRBD1
j_call: TRBJ1-1
clone_size: -
v_call: TRBV27
cdr3_nt: TGTGCCAGCAGTTTATTCGACAGGGGACCCACTGAAGCTTTCTTT
cdr3_aa: CASSLFDRGPTEAFF

d_call: -
j_call: TRBJ1-2
clone_size: once
v_call: TRBV27
cdr3_nt: TGTGCCAGCAGTTCGAGTGCTTTCCACCCTCCTAACTATGGCTACACCTTC
cdr3_aa: CASSSSAFHPPNYGYTF

d_call: -
j_call: TRBJ2-2
clone_size: -
v_call: TRBV2
cdr3_nt: TGTGCCAGCACCCAAGGAGAGGGATTGGGCACCGGGGAGCTGTTTTTT
cdr3_aa: CASTQGEGLGTGELFF

d_call: -
j_call: TRBJ1-2
clone_size: -
v_call: TRBV28
cdr3_nt: TGTGCCAGCAGTAGGACAGTCAGCTATGGCTACACCTTC
cdr3_aa: CASSRTVSYGYTF

d_call: TRBD1
j_call: TRBJ2-1
clone_size: once
v_call: TRBV6-4
cdr3_nt: TGTGCCAGCAGTCCCCGGACAGGGGGCGCAGGCAATGAGCAGTTCTTC
cdr3_aa: CASSPRTGGAGNEQFF

d_call: TRBD1
j_call: TRBJ1-4
clone_size: -
v_call: TRBV30
cdr3_nt: TGTGCCTGGGCAGGGGGGCAGGGTAATGAAAAACTGTTTTTT
cdr3_aa: CAWAGGQGNEKLFF

d_call: TRBD2
j_call: TRBJ2-1
clone_size: -
v_call: TRBV4-1
cdr3_nt: TGCGCCAGCAGCCAGCCGGGAAGGCTAGCGGGGCGGCCCCTTCACAATGAGCAGTTCTTC
cdr3_aa: CASSQPGRLAGRPLHNEQFF

d_call: -
j_call: TRBJ1-1
clone_size: -
v_call: TRBV11-2
cdr3_nt: TGTGCCAGCAGCCGCCCGGGGGAGAACACTGAAGCTTTCTTT
cdr3_aa: CASSRPGENTEAFF

d_call: -
j_call: TRBJ1-2
clone_size: -
v_call: TRBV7-9
cdr3_nt: TGTGCCAGCAGCTATAGTGAGAGCTATGGCTACACCTTC
cdr3_aa: CASSYSESYGYTF

d_call: -
j_call: TRBJ1-6
clone_size: -
v_call: TRBV4-1
cdr3_nt: TGCGCCAGCAATTTTATTTTACGGGATTCACCCCTCCACTTT
cdr3_aa: CASNFILRDSPLHF

d_call: TRBD1
j_call: TRBJ1-1
clone_size: -
v_call: TRBV7-9
cdr3_nt: TGTGCCAGCAGCCCAAAGGGGGCGCCCCGGGGAACTGAAGCTTTCTTT
cdr3_aa: CASSPKGAPRGTEAFF

d_call: TRBD1
j_call: TRBJ1-6
clone_size: -
v_call: TRBV5-8
cdr3_nt: TGTGCCAGCAGCGTCGGACAGGGTTATAATTCACCCCTCCACTTT
cdr3_aa: CASSVGQGYNSPLHF

d_call: -
j_call: TRBJ2-7
clone_size: -
v_call: TRBV11-2
cdr3_nt: TGTGCCAGCAGCCGTGGCGGTAGAATCTACGAGCAGTACTTC
cdr3_aa: CASSRGGRIYEQYF

d_call: -
j_call: TRBJ1-2
clone_size: -
v_call: TRBV6-1
cdr3_nt: TGTGCCAGCAGTGAAGCCAGGATTAGTGGCTACACCTTC
cdr3_aa: CASSEARISGYTF

d_call: -
j_call: TRBJ1-6
clone_size: -
v_call: TRBV21-1
cdr3_nt: TGTGCCAGCAGGGATACCAACAGGGCCTGGAGCTCCTATAATTCACCCCTCCACTTT
cdr3_aa: CASRDTNRAWSSYNSPLHF

d_call: TRBD1
j_call: TRBJ2-3
clone_size: -
v_call: TRBV5-4
cdr3_nt: TGTGCCAGCAGCGATGACAGGGCAGATACGCAGTATTTT
cdr3_aa: CASSDDRADTQYF

d_call: -
j_call: TRBJ2-1
clone_size: -
v_call: TRBV9
cdr3_nt: TGTGCCAGCAGCGAAGAGGGGGGGATCTACAATGAGCAGTTCTTC
cdr3_aa: CASSEEGGIYNEQFF

d_call: TRBD1
j_call: TRBJ2-5
clone_size: -
v_call: TRBV9
cdr3_nt: TGTGCCAGCAGCGTAGACGGGACAGGGGATGAAGAGACCCAGTACTTC
cdr3_aa: CASSVDGTGDEETQYF

d_call: -
j_call: TRBJ1-1
clone_size: -
v_call: TRBV5-4
cdr3_nt: TGTGCCAGCAGCGCAGAGCGGGACGCTGAAGCTTTCTTT
cdr3_aa: CASSAERDAEAFF

d_call: TRBD1
j_call: TRBJ1-1
clone_size: -
v_call: TRBV2
cdr3_nt: TGTGCCAGCAGTGAAGCGGGCAGGGGGACTGAAGCTTTCTTT
cdr3_aa: CASSEAGRGTEAFF

d_call: TRBD1
j_call: TRBJ2-2
clone_size: -
v_call: TRBV7-2
cdr3_nt: TGTGCCAGCAGCCCACGACAGGGGGCAAGGAGGGAGCTGTTTTTT
cdr3_aa: CASSPRQGARRELFF

d_call: -
j_call: TRBJ1-1
clone_size: -
v_call: TRBV7-2
cdr3_nt: TGTGCCAGCAGCCCAGTGAGGGTGAACACTGAAGCTTTCTTT
cdr3_aa: CASSPVRVNTEAFF

d_call: -
j_call: TRBJ2-1
clone_size: -
v_call: TRBV11-2
cdr3_nt: TGTGCCAGCAGCTTAGATAGAGGATCCTACAATGAGCAGTTCTTC
cdr3_aa: CASSLDRGSYNEQFF

d_call: TRBD2
j_call: TRBJ2-7
clone_size: -
v_call: TRBV5-6
cdr3_nt: TGTGCCAGCAGCCAACTAAATGGGCGGGGGGATGCCTACGAGCAGTACTTC
cdr3_aa: CASSQLNGRGDAYEQYF

d_call: -
j_call: TRBJ2-1
clone_size: -
v_call: TRBV30
cdr3_nt: TGTGCCTGGAGTGTACAAGGCAGGGTGACCTCGGGTGAGCAGTTCTTC
cdr3_aa: CAWSVQGRVTSGEQFF

d_call: -
j_call: TRBJ1-2
clone_size: -
v_call: TRBV4-1
cdr3_nt: TGCGCCAGCAGCCAAGCTGAGGCTGTCCGTTTGTATGGCTACACCTTC
cdr3_aa: CASSQAEAVRLYGYTF

d_call: -
j_call: TRBJ1-2
clone_size: -
v_call: TRBV12-3/TRBV12-4
cdr3_nt: TGTGCCAGCAGGCCCGGTCTAGACTATGGCTACACCTTC
cdr3_aa: CASRPGLDYGYTF

d_call: -
j_call: TRBJ1-6
clone_size: few
v_call: TRBV6-1
cdr3_nt: TGTGCCAGCAGTGAAGATCCAGGGGAATGGGTACCCCTCCACTTT
cdr3_aa: CASSEDPGEWVPLHF

d_call: -
j_call: TRBJ1-4
clone_size: -
v_call: TRBV6-5
cdr3_nt: TGTGCCACCTCCCAGGGTAGGGCTGAAAAACTGTTTTTT
cdr3_aa: CATSQGRAEKLFF

d_call: TRBD1
j_call: TRBJ2-3
clone_size: -
v_call: TRBV30
cdr3_nt: TGTGCCTGGAGTATCGGGACAGGGGTGGAAGATACGCAGTATTTT
cdr3_aa: CAWSIGTGVEDTQYF

d_call: TRBD1
j_call: TRBJ1-2
clone_size: -
v_call: TRBV10-3
cdr3_nt: TGTGCCATCTCCGGGACAGGGAGGGCCGTCGGCTACACCTTC
cdr3_aa: CAISGTGRAVGYTF

d_call: -
j_call: TRBJ2-1
clone_size: -
v_call: TRBV21-1
cdr3_nt: TGTGCCCACCCAACGGGACAGGGGGATAATGAGCAGTTCTTC
cdr3_aa: CAHPTGQGDNEQFF

d_call: -
j_call: TRBJ1-4
clone_size: -
v_call: TRBV28
cdr3_nt: TGTGCCAGCAGGCTCGGGGGTGAAAAACTGTTTTTT
cdr3_aa: CASRLGGEKLFF

d_call: -
j_call: TRBJ1-2
clone_size: -
v_call: TRBV7-9
cdr3_nt: TGTGCCAGCAGCTTTTCAGGGGATGGAGGCTACACCTTC
cdr3_aa: CASSFSGDGGYTF

d_call: TRBD2
j_call: TRBJ2-3
clone_size: -
v_call: TRBV5-1
cdr3_nt: TGCGCCAGCAGCTCCACTAGCGGTACAGATACGCAGTATTTT
cdr3_aa: CASSSTSGTDTQYF

d_call: TRBD1
j_call: TRBJ2-1
clone_size: -
v_call: TRBV11-3
cdr3_nt: TGTGCCAGCAGCCAGAGGACAGGACAGGGTGGTGAGCAGTTCTTC
cdr3_aa: CASSQRTGQGGEQFF

d_call: TRBD1
j_call: TRBJ1-6
clone_size: few
v_call: TRBV11-3
cdr3_nt: TGTGCCAGCAGCAAGGACAGGAATTCACCCCTCCACTTT
cdr3_aa: CASSKDRNSPLHF

d_call: -
j_call: TRBJ2-7
clone_size: -
v_call: TRBV6-5
cdr3_nt: TGTGCCAGCAGTTACACTAACAGGGCCGGGCAGTACTTC
cdr3_aa: CASSYTNRAGQYF

d_call: TRBD1
j_call: TRBJ2-7
clone_size: -
v_call: TRBV18
cdr3_nt: TGTGCCAGCTCCCCTACGACAGGGCTGTCCTACGAGCAGTACTTC
cdr3_aa: CASSPTTGLSYEQYF

d_call: -
j_call: TRBJ1-1
clone_size: -
v_call: TRBV4-1
cdr3_nt: TGCGCCAGCAGCCTAACCTTCAGGGACAAAGCTGAAGCTTTCTTT
cdr3_aa: CASSLTFRDKAEAFF

d_call: -
j_call: TRBJ1-1
clone_size: once
v_call: TRBV5-6
cdr3_nt: TGTGCCAGCAGCCCCGGGTCGACTGAAGCTTTCTTT
cdr3_aa: CASSPGSTEAFF

d_call: -
j_call: TRBJ1-2
clone_size: -
v_call: TRBV25-1
cdr3_nt: TGTGCCAGCAGTGAACGCGGGGGGGACTATGGCTACACCTTC
cdr3_aa: CASSERGGDYGYTF

d_call: -
j_call: TRBJ1-1
clone_size: -
v_call: TRBV19
cdr3_nt: TGTGCCACCCGATCTGGACAGCTAAACACTGAAGCTTTCTTT
cdr3_aa: CATRSGQLNTEAFF

d_call: -
j_call: TRBJ2-7
clone_size: -
v_call: TRBV18
cdr3_nt: TGTGCCAGCTCACCCGCAGGCCCCTACGAGCAGTACTTC
cdr3_aa: CASSPAGPYEQYF

d_call: -
j_call: TRBJ1-3
clone_size: -
v_call: TRBV5-8
cdr3_nt: TGTGCCAGCAGCTTGGGCAGTTATTTCTCTGGAAACACCATATATTTT
cdr3_aa: CASSLGSYFSGNTIYF

d_call: -
j_call: TRBJ1-2
clone_size: -
v_call: TRBV3-1/TRBV3-2
cdr3_nt: TGTGCCAGCAGTCCGACAGAATCCTATGGCTACACCTTC
cdr3_aa: CASSPTESYGYTF

d_call: TRBD2
j_call: TRBJ2-7
clone_size: -
v_call: TRBV3-1/TRBV3-2
cdr3_nt: TGTGCCAGCAGCCCCTCCCGGCTAGCGGACGCGCAGTACTTC
cdr3_aa: CASSPSRLADAQYF

d_call: -
j_call: TRBJ1-4
clone_size: once
v_call: TRBV6-5
cdr3_nt: TGTGCCAGCAGTTACTCTCTCGGACAGGAAAAACTGTTTTTT
cdr3_aa: CASSYSLGQEKLFF

d_call: -
j_call: TRBJ2-5
clone_size: -
v_call: TRBV3-1/TRBV3-2
cdr3_nt: TGTGCCAGCAGCCCCTTAGAAAGGGGGGGAGAAGAGACCCAGTACTTC
cdr3_aa: CASSPLERGGEETQYF

d_call: TRBD1
j_call: TRBJ2-7
clone_size: few
v_call: TRBV19
cdr3_nt: TGTGCCAGCAGTCGCCAGGGGGCATTGCATGAGCAGTACTTC
cdr3_aa: CASSRQGALHEQYF

d_call: -
j_call: TRBJ2-7
clone_size: -
v_call: TRBV10-2
cdr3_nt: TGCGCCAGCAGCGATTGGTTGGAGGGGACCTACGAGCAGTACTTC
cdr3_aa: CASSDWLEGTYEQYF

d_call: -
j_call: TRBJ1-5
clone_size: -
v_call: TRBV2
cdr3_nt: TGTGCCAGCACCCCAGGGCCGCGGGGGGGTCAGCCCCAGCATTTT
cdr3_aa: CASTPGPRGGQPQHF

d_call: TRBD1
j_call: TRBJ1-2
clone_size: once
v_call: TRBV14
cdr3_nt: TGTGCCAGCAGCCAGTCAGGGGGCCGCCTATACGGCTACACCTTC
cdr3_aa: CASSQSGGRLYGYTF

d_call: -
j_call: TRBJ1-2
clone_size: -
v_call: TRBV28
cdr3_nt: TGTGCCAGCAGTCCCCCGGTCTCTTATGGCTACACCTTC
cdr3_aa: CASSPPVSYGYTF

d_call: -
j_call: TRBJ1-5
clone_size: -
v_call: TRBV27
cdr3_nt: TGTGCCAGCAGTCCTCCGGGGGGGGTGTCGGGTCAGCCCCAGCATTTT
cdr3_aa: CASSPPGGVSGQPQHF

d_call: TRBD1
j_call: TRBJ2-7
clone_size: -
v_call: TRBV2
cdr3_nt: TGTGCTTTAGGGACAGGCAATTCCTACGAGCAGTACTTC
cdr3_aa: CALGTGNSYEQYF

d_call: TRBD1
j_call: TRBJ1-6
clone_size: -
v_call: TRBV7-2
cdr3_nt: TGTGCCAGCAGCCCGACAGGGCTTGCCAATTCACCCCTCCACTTT
cdr3_aa: CASSPTGLANSPLHF